This TCR beta chain was captured by sequencing in a study of CD8 T cells in ankylosing spondylitis (dated by TCRdb to about 2017). Looking at the study overall: The study profiled T cell receptor beta repertoires in healthy donors and ankylosing spondylitis patients to find disease-linked TCR variants. The full study cohort was made up of 25 to 30 ankylosing spondylitis patients and about a hundred healthy donors. Samples of peripheral blood were taken, and for ankylosing spondylitis patients, synovial fluid was collected as well.

The paper's findings and limits, for the study overall: Some TCR beta motif variants had previously been reported in synovial fluid and blood of reactive arthritis patients, which suggested common disease-initiation mechanisms. The disease-linked clones showed a CD8+ phenotype and occurred at relatively low frequencies in peripheral blood. Significant enrichment of the disease-linked clones was reported in matched synovial fluid samples from ankylosing spondylitis patients. Blood from ankylosing spondylitis patients appeared to be characterized by a TCR beta motif made up of under ten highly homologous amino acid variants.

CDR1 and CDR2, per the germline V gene, are SGHDT and YYEEEE. Trimming costs V 6 bases and J 5 bases, and their ends lie 15 bases apart. CDR3 length: 14 amino acids, cysteine to phenylalanine. The entry retains the CDR3 DNA only, 42 bases that are in frame from base 1. Sequencing instrument: Illumina HiSeq 2500. Quantitative 5'-RACE with molecular barcodes was used to prepare TCR beta libraries. The study's own analysis went as follows. A new computational method, built on a probabilistic model of VDJ rearrangement, was used to identify disease-linked TCR variants. The public reads were reanalyzed by TCRdb: fastp trimming at Q25, MiXCR alignment, in-frame beta chains only. Rows with one shared CDR3 protein collapse into an entry with the most common genes and DNA. These V and J calls originate from TCRdb's pipeline instead of the authors' own analysis. A total of about 130,000 distinct CDR3 sequences appear in this sample, about 6.4% of them only once. The ten biggest clones cover 9.5% to 15% of the sample.

This clonotype came up many times. No antigen is known for it. Base qualities were left out, and no much larger clone turns up one base away. This receptor chain uses TRBV5-6 and TRBJ2-4; TRBD1 might be the D gene, on 5 matching bases. Sequenced input: blood, either unsorted or a sorted T cell fraction (not recorded which). The receptor was derived from a male donor with ankylosing spondylitis or in good health (not recorded which). The CDR3 in this case is CASTTGRAQNIQYF. The DNA sequence reads TGTGCCAGCACCACCGGCAGGGCCCAAAACATTCAGTACTTC.